This T cell receptor beta chain was documented in a study of naive and memory T cell subsets. Note on this clonotype: Its antigen is not known.

An equimolar mix of two oligonucleotides served as the beta constant-region primer for TRBC1 and TRBC2. Nested alpha and beta constant-region primers with the SP2 primer drove four PCR rounds on ligated cDNA. TCRdb reprocessed the UMI-ligation and nested PCR reads with MiXCR, giving one entry per CDR3 protein. The repertoire holds 84,000 or so distinct CDR3 sequences, with about 7% as singletons. Study findings and constraints: Over 85% of naive TCR sequences appeared only once, unlike memory subsets.

Germline assignment: CDR1 SGHRS and CDR2 YFSETQ. The CDR3 is 16 residues long. With V trimmed by 4 bases and J by 3 bases, 5 bases remained unmatched. This clonotype was sampled from a human donor in good health. The chain is built from TRBV5-1 and TRBJ2-3; 13 nucleotides align to TRBD2. Source material: central memory CD4+ T cells from blood. CDR3 residues: CASSMGLAGSTDTQYF. In nucleotides, the CDR3 is TGCGCCAGCAGCATGGGACTAGCGGGGAGTACAGATACGCAGTATTTT.